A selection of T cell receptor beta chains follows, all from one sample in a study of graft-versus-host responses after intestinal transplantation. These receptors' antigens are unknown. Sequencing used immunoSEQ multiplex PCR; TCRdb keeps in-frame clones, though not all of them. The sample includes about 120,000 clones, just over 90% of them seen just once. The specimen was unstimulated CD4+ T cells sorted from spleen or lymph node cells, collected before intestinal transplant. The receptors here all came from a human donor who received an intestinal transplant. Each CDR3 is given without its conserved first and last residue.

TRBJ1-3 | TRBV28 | ASSSQGAWGNTIY
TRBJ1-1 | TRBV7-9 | ASSLTGNTEAF
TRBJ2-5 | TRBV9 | ASSVDKDRASRETQY
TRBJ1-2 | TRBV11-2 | ASSRRQGMTNYGYT
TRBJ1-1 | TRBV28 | ASSYRQGLNTEAF
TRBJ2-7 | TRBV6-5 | ASSYSLAGTSYEQY
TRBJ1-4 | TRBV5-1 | ASSITGGATNEKLF
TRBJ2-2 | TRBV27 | ASSLRQGDTGELF
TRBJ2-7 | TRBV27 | ASSSAGTRTYEQY
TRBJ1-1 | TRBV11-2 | ASSLEGRTEAF
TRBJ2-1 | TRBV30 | AWNRRTPNSYNEQF
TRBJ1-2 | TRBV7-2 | ASRMSDRGRKST
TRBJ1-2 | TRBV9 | ASSGPTGIYGYT
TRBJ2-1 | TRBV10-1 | ASSGRLAAPYNEQF
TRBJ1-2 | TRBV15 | ATSTMNLENGYT
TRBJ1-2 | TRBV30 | ALQSKPGQGFAGYT
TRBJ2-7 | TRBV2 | ASGTSAIAIYEQY
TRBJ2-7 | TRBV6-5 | ASSYSKGLSYEQY
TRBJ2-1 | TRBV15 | ATSRDQRNEQF
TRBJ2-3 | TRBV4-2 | ASSQATGQADTQY
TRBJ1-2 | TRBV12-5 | ASGLMAGQINYGYT
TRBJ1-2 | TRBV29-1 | SVETGAGGYT
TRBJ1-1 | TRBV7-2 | ASSFNRGTEAF
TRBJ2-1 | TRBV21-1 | ASIPPGGVPNNEQF
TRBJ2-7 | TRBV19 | ASSSQGYEQY
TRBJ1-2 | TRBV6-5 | ASSYRGYGYT
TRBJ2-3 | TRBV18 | ASSPPLSGWDTQY
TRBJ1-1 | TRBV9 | ASSPRKGGQAEAF
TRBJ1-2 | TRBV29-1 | SVGEWGSVNNGYT
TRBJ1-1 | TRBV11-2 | ASSLGQVTEAF
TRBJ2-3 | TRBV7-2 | ASSLWAGITDTQY
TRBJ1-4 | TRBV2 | ASSQTGVATNEKLF
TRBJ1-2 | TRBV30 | AWSSNYGYT
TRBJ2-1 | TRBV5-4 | ASSLPSGSTYNEQF
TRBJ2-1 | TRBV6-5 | ASSYSRRNEAEQF
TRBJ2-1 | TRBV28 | ASSFRGGGTHEQF
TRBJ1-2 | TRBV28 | ASSGTIRGHGYT